The 12 T cell receptor beta chains given below trace back to one sample, sequenced in a study of T cells in localized non-small cell lung cancer. Produced via immunoSEQ multiplex PCR; TCRdb's table is partial and in-frame only. The sample has 55,000 to 65,000 clones, roughly 92% seen once. The sample in question was peripheral blood, obtained before any cancer treatment. These receptors all stem from a man aged 35 to 69 with stage I lung adenocarcinoma.

The V call is TRBV6-4, the J call TRBJ2-3; D not resolved. The CDR3 loop spans 13 amino acids. V lost 4 bases, J lost 5 bases, and 10 bases lay in between. Germline loops: CDR1 MRHNA, CDR2 SNTAGT. The CDR3 sequence: CASSGIWGDTQYF. In DNA, the CDR3 is TGTGCCAGCAGTGGGATTTGGGGAGATACGCAGTATTTT.

V usage is TRBV13 and J usage is TRBJ1-3, with no clear D. Trimming stripped 2 bases from V and 7 bases from J, with 9 bases between. The germline V gene has CDR1 PRHDT and CDR2 FYEKMQ (reference sequence). This CDR3 has 13 residues. The DNA for the CDR3 is TGTGCCAGCAGCTTAAAGGGTGCGAACACCATATATTTT. Protein sequence: CASSLKGANTIYF.

A note on this clone: Other DNA sequences from this sample encode an identical CDR3 as well. The V and J genes are TRBV5-1 and TRBJ2-3; 8 bases line up with TRBD2. This CDR3 comprises 15 residues. From germline, CDR1 is SGHRS and CDR2 YFSETQ. V trimming: 3 bases; J trimming: 4 bases; junction bases outside the gene matches: 7. CDR3 protein: CASSWGRGAADTQYF. CDR3 DNA sequence: TGCGCCAGCAGCTGGGGGCGGGGGGCGGCAGATACGCAGTATTTT.

The gene calls are TRBV5-1 and TRBJ2-1, with D perhaps TRBD2 (5 bases). CDR3 length equals 15 residues. In germline, CDR1 is SGHRS, CDR2 YFSETQ. The V gene lost 0 bases and the J gene lost 7 bases, with 14 bases spanning the gap. CDR3 nucleotides: TGCGCCAGCAGCTTGGGACCGGGGAAGGGTAATGAGCAGTTCTTC. Encoded protein: CASSLGPGKGNEQFF.

The J gene is TRBJ1-2, the V gene TRBV6-1; a possible D gene is TRBD1 (6 bases). Trimming took off 7 bases at V and 4 bases at J, with 16 bases between the two ends. Germline loops: CDR1 MNHNS, CDR2 SASEGT. The CDR3 has 14 amino acids. CDR3 sequence reads: CASNNQGGGYGYTF. In DNA, the CDR3 is TGTGCCAGCAACAATCAAGGAGGGGGCTATGGCTACACCTTC.

The chain is built from TRBV7-6 and TRBJ2-1; tentatively, D is TRBD1 (5 bases). Trimming shortened V by 5 bases and J by 1 base, and 12 bases separated the two germline ends. Germline V gene data show CDR1 as SGHVS and CDR2 as FNYEAQ. The CDR3 runs 15 residues. In nucleotides, the CDR3 is TGTGCCAGCAGCCGCTGGCAGGGATCCTACAATGAGCAGTTCTTC. It specifies CASSRWQGSYNEQFF.

The gene calls are TRBV6-5 and TRBJ2-1, with 7 bases that match TRBD1. Germline-derived CDR1 and CDR2 are MNHEY and SVGAGI. Trimming took 2 bases from V and 5 from J; bases not matched to a gene: 6. The CDR3 has 15 amino acids. The DNA for the CDR3 is TGTGCCAGCAGTTACAGGGGGCTTGTCGACAATGAGCAGTTCTTC. It codes for CASSYRGLVDNEQFF.

The CDR3 nucleotides are TGTGCCAGTAGACCCTGGGGGGAGTACGAGCAGTACTTC. Residues: CASRPWGEYEQYF. The genes are TRBV19 and TRBJ2-7; maybe TRBD2 (6 bases). The CDR3 sequence is 13 residues long. V dropped 6 bases and J dropped 4 bases, with 13 bases sitting between them. Germline V gene data show CDR1 as LNHDA and CDR2 as SQIVND (reference sequence).

The chain has TRBV5-4 and TRBJ2-1, with TRBD2 matching over 10 bases. The CDR3 contains 16 residues. The trim removed 0 bases at V and 8 bases at J, leaving 8 bases unmatched. Germline assignment: CDR1 SGHNT and CDR2 YYREEE (reference sequence). CDR3 protein: CASSLGSSGSSDEQFF. The CDR3 DNA follows: TGTGCCAGCAGCTTGGGCTCTAGCGGGAGTTCCGATGAGCAGTTCTTC.

This CDR3 is CASSTRDSQETQYF. The CDR3 nucleotides read TGTGCCAGCAGCACGAGGGACAGCCAAGAGACCCAGTACTTC. This chain joins TRBV11-3 and TRBJ2-5; 7 bases are a match to TRBD1. The germline V gene encodes CDR1 SGHNT and CDR2 YENEEA. The CDR3 spans 14 residues. With 5 bases clipped from V and 1 base from J, the junction kept 4 bases outside the gene matches. Full variable domain (rest looked up from reference TRBV11-3 and TRBJ2-5): EAGVVQSPRYKIIEKKQPVAFWCNPISGHNTLYWYLQNLGQGPELLIRYENEEAVDDSQLPKDRFSAERLKGVDSTLKIQPAELGDSAVYLCASSTRDSQETQYFGPGTRLLVL.

J is TRBJ1-2 and V is TRBV6-6; no firm D call. The CDR3 runs to 13 residues. Germline V gives CDR1 MNHNY, CDR2 SVGAGI (reference sequence). The germline V and J ends were trimmed by 7 bases and 7 bases, with 16 bases remaining between them. For the CDR3, the DNA is TGTGCCAGCAACTCGGGAGGCATCGGTGGCTACACCTTC. Translation gives CASNSGGIGGYTF.

This chain links TRBV9 with TRBJ2-1; TRBD2 agrees at 9 bases. V lost 0 bases and J lost 7; bases outside the gene matches: 5. Germline values: CDR1 SGDLS, CDR2 YYNGEE. The CDR3 has 15 amino acids. The CDR3 bases are TGTGCCAGCAGCGTAGGGGCGGGAGGGATGAATGAGCAGTTCTTC. Translated, it gives CASSVGAGGMNEQFF.